The T cell receptor beta chain described here comes from a study of T cell responses to AZD1222 COVID-19 vaccine. The method was immunoSEQ multiplex PCR; TCRdb's version includes in-frame clones alone and lacks a portion of them. Among more than 100,000 clones listed, about 92% were seen once. A note on this clone: Its antigen is as yet unknown.

The V gene lost 2 bases and the J gene lost 7 bases, with 5 bases spanning the gap. This CDR3 contains 12 residues. The germline V gene encodes CDR1 LGHDT and CDR2 YNNKEL (reference sequence). General study findings and limits: White British people made up most donors, females outnumbered males, and clonal diversity was possibly underestimated. Nearly half of spike-specific TCRs reportedly go after variant regions that carry no mutations. Just six AZD1222 recipients tested seropositive at baseline.

The specimen comprised peripheral blood, sampled 28 days after the second AZD1222 dose. This clonotype was obtained from an adult who received the AZD1222 COVID-19 vaccine. The rearrangement joins TRBV3-1 (or the pseudogene TRBV3-2) to TRBJ2-2; no clear D. The CDR3 sequence is CASSQTHGELFF. In DNA form, the CDR3 reads TGTGCCAGCAGCCAAACCCACGGGGAGCTGTTTTTT.